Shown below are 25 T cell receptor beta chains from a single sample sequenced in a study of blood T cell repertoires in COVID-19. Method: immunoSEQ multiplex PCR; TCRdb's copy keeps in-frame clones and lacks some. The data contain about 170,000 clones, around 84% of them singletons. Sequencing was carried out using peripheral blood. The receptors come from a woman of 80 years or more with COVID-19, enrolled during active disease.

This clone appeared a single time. The CDR3 protein is CASSVSSGRGTDTQYF. CDR3 bases: TGTGCCAGCAGCGTTAGTAGCGGGAGGGGCACAGATACGCAGTATTTT. The rearrangement joins TRBV9 to TRBJ2-3; TRBD2 aligns across 11 bases. The germline V gene has CDR1 SGDLS and CDR2 YYNGEE. V lost 2 bases and J lost 1; bases outside the gene matches: 3. The CDR3 spans 16 residues.

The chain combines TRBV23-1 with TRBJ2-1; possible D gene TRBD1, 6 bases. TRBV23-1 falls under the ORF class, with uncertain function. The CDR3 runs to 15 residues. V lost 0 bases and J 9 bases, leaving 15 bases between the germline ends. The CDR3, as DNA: TGCGCCAGCAGTCAATCTATACGGGCCAGGGGTGAGCAGTTCTTC. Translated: CASSQSIRARGEQFF.

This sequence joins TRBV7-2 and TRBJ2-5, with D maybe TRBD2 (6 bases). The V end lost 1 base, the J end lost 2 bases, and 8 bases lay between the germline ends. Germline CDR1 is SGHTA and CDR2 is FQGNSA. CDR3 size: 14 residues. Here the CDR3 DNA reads TGTGCCAGCAGCTTAGGACTAGAGCAAGAGACCCAGTACTTC. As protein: CASSLGLEQETQYF.

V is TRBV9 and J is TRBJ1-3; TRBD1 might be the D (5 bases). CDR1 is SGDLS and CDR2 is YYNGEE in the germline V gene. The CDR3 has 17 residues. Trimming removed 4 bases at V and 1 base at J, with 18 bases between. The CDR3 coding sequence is TGTGCCAGCAGCTCTCAGGCCCGGGGGTTTTCTGGAAACACCATATATTTT. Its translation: CASSSQARGFSGNTIYF. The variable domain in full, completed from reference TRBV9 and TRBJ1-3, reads DSGVTQTPKHLITATGQRVTLRCSPRSGDLSVYWYQQSLDQGLQFLIQYYNGEERAKGNILERFSAQQFPDLHSELNLSSLELGDSALYFCASSSQARGFSGNTIYFGEGSWLTVV.

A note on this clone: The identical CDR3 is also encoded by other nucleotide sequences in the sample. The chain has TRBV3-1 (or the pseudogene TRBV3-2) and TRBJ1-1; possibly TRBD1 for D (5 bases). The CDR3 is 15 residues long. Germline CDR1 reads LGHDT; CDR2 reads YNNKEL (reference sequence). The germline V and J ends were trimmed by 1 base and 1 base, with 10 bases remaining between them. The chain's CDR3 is CASSQGGTGNTEAFF. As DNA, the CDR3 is TGTGCCAGCAGCCAAGGGGGCACAGGGAACACTGAAGCTTTCTTT.

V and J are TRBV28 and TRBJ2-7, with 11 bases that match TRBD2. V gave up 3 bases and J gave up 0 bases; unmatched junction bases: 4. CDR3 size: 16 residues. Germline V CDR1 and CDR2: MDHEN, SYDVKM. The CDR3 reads CASSLSGTSGSYEQYF. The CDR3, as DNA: TGTGCCAGCAGTTTGTCCGGGACTAGCGGCTCCTACGAGCAGTACTTC. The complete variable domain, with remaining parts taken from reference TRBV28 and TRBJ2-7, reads DVKVTQSSRYLVKRTGEKVFLECVQDMDHENMFWYRQDPGLGLRLIYFSYDVKMKEKGDIPEGYSVSREKKERFSLILESASTNQTSMYLCASSLSGTSGSYEQYFGPGTRLTVT.

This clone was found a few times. CDR3 in DNA: TGTGCCAGCAGTTTATCTAGATTCGGGGGGTCTGGGGCCAACGTCCTGACTTTC. It yields the protein CASSLSRFGGSGANVLTF. The chain carries TRBV28 and TRBJ2-6; 7 bases agree with TRBD2. V gave up 1 base and J gave up 1 base; unmatched junction bases: 7. Germline lookup yields CDR1 MDHEN and CDR2 SYDVKM. The CDR3 is 18 residues long. The variable domain in full, with the rest retrieved from reference TRBV28 and TRBJ2-6, is DVKVTQSSRYLVKRTGEKVFLECVQDMDHENMFWYRQDPGLGLRLIYFSYDVKMKEKGDIPEGYSVSREKKERFSLILESASTNQTSMYLCASSLSRFGGSGANVLTFGAGSRLTVL.

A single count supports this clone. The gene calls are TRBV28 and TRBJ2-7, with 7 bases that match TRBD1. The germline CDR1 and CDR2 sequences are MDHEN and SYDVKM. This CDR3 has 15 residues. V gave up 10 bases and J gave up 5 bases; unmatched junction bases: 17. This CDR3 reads CATKGAGQLGNEQYF. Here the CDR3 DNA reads TGTGCCACCAAGGGGGCAGGGCAACTTGGGAACGAGCAGTACTTC. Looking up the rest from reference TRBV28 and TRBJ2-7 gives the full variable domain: DVKVTQSSRYLVKRTGEKVFLECVQDMDHENMFWYRQDPGLGLRLIYFSYDVKMKEKGDIPEGYSVSREKKERFSLILESASTNQTSMYLCATKGAGQLGNEQYFGPGTRLTVT.

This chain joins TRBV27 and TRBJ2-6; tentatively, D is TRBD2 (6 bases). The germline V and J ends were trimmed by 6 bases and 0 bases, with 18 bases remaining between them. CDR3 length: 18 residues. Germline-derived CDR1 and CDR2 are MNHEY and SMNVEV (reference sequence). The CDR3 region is CASSPLGRGGSGANVLTF. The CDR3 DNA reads TGTGCCAGCAGCCCCTTGGGGCGGGGAGGCTCTGGGGCCAACGTCCTGACTTTC.

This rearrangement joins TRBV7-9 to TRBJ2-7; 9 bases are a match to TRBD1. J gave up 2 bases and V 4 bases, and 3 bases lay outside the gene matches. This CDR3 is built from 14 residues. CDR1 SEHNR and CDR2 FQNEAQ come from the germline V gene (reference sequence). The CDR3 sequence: CASSSGTGTYEQYF. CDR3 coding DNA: TGTGCCAGCAGCTCCGGGACAGGGACCTACGAGCAGTACTTC.

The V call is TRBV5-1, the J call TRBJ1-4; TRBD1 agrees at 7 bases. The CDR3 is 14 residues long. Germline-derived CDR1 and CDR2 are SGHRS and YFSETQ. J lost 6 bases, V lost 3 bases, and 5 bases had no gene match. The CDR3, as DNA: TGCGCCAGCAGCTCACAGGGGAACGATGAAAAACTGTTTTTT. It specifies CASSSQGNDEKLFF. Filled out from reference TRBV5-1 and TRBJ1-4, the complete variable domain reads KAGVTQTPRYLIKTRGQQVTLSCSPISGHRSVSWYQQTPGQGLQFLFEYFSETQRNKGNFPGRFSGRQFSNSRSEMNVSTLELGDSALYLCASSSQGNDEKLFFGSGTQLSVL.

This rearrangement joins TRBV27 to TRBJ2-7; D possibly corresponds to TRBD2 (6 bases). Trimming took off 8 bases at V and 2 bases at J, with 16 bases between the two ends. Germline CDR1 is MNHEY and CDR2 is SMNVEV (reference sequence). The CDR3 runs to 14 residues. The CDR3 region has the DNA TGTGCCAGCGGTATTACCGGCGGGACCTACGAGCAGTACTTC. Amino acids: CASGITGGTYEQYF.

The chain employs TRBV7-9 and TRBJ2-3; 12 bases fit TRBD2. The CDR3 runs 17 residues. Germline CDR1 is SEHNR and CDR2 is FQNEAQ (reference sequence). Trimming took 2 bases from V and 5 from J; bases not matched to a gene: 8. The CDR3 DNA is TGTGCCAGCAGCTTAAAACTAGCGGGAGGTGCGGGAGATACGCAGTATTTT. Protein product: CASSLKLAGGAGDTQYF.

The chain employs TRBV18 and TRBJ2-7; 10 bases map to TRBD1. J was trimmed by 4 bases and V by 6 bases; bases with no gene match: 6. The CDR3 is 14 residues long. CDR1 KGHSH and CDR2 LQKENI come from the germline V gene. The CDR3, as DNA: TGTGCCAGCTCTTTAGTGGACAGGGGGTACGAGCAGTACTTC. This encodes CASSLVDRGYEQYF.

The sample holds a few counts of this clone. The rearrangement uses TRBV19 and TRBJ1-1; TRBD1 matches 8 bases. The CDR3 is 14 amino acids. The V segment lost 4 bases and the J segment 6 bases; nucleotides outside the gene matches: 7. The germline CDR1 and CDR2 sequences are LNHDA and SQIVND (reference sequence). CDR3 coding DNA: TGTGCCAGTAGTACGACAGGGGTTACGGCTGAAGCTTTCTTT. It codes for CASSTTGVTAEAFF.

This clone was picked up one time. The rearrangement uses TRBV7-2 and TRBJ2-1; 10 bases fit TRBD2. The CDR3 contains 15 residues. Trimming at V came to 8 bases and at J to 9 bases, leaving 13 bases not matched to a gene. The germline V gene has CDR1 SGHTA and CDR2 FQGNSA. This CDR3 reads CASCSTSGIGFEQFF. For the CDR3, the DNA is TGTGCCAGCTGTTCAACTAGCGGGATTGGATTTGAGCAGTTCTTC.

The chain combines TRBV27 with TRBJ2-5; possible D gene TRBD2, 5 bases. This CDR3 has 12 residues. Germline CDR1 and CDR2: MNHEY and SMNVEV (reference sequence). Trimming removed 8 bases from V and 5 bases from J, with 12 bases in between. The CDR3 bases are TGTGCCAGCGGACTTACGAGCGAGACCCAGTACTTC. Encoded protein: CASGLTSETQYF.

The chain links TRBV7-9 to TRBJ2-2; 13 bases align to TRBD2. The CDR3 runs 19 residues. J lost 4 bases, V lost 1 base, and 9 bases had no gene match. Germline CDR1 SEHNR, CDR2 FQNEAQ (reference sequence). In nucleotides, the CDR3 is TGTGCCAGCAGCTTAGATCTCGGACTAGCGGGAGCCCCCACCGGGGAGCTGTTTTTT. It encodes CASSLDLGLAGAPTGELFF.

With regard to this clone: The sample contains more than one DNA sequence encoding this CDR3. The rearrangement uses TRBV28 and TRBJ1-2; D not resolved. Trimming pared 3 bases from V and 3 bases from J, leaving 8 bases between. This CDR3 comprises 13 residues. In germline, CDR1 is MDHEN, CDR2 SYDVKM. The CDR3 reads CASSFARYYGYTF. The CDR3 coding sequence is TGTGCCAGCAGTTTCGCCAGGTACTATGGCTACACCTTC.

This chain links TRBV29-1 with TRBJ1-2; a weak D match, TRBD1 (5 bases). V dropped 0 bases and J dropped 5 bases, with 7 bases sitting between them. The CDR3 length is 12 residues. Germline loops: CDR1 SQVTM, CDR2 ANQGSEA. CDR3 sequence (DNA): TGCAGCGTTGAAGATCCAGGGTATGGCTACACCTTC. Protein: CSVEDPGYGYTF.

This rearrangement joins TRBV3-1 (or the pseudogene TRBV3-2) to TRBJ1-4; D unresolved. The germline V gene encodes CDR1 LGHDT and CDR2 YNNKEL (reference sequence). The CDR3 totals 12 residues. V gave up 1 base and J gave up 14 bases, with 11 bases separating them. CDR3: CASSQGDVGLFF. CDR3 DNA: TGTGCCAGCAGCCAAGGCGACGTCGGGCTGTTTTTT.

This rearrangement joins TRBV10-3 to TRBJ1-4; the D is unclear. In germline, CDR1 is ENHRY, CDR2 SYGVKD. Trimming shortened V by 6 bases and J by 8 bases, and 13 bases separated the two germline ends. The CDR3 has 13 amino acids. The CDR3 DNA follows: TGTGCCATCAGCTCCTGGGAGAACGAAAAACTGTTTTTT. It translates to CAISSWENEKLFF.

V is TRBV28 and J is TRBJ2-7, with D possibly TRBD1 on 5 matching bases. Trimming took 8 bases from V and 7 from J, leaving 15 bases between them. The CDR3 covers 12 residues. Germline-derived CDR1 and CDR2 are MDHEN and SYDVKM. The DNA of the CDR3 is TGTGCCAGCTGGGGCTGGGGCGGAGAGCAGTACTTC. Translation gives CASWGWGGEQYF.

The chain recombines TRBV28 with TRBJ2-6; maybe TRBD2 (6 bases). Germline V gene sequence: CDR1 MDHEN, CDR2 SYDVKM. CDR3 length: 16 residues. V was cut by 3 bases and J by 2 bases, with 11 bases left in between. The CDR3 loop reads CASSLSGGPGANVLTF. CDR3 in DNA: TGTGCCAGCAGTTTGTCCGGAGGGCCTGGGGCCAACGTCCTGACTTTC.

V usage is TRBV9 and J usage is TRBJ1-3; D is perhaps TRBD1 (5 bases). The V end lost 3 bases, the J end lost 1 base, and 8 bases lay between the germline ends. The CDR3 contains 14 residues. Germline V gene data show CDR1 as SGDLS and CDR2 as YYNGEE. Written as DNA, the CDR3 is TGTGCCAGCAGCGGGGGCAGGTCTGGAAACACCATATATTTT. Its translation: CASSGGRSGNTIYF. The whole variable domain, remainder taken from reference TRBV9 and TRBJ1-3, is DSGVTQTPKHLITATGQRVTLRCSPRSGDLSVYWYQQSLDQGLQFLIQYYNGEERAKGNILERFSAQQFPDLHSELNLSSLELGDSALYFCASSGGRSGNTIYFGEGSWLTVV.